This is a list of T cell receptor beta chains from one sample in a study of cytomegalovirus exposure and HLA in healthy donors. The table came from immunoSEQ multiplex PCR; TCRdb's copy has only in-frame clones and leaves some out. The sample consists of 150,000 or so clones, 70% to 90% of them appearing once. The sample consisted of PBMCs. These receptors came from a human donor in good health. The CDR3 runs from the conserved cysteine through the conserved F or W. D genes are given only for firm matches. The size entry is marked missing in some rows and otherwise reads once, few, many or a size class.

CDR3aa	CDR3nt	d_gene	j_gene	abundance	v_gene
CASSELSGSLNEQFF	TGTGCCAGCAGTGAACTTAGCGGGAGTTTGAATGAGCAGTTCTTC	TRBD2	TRBJ2-1	NA	TRBV6-1
CASSPGTGVSYEQYF	TGTGCCAGCAGCCCGGGGACAGGGGTCTCCTACGAGCAGTACTTC	TRBD1	TRBJ2-7	NA	TRBV7-8
CASSTRNSSYNEQFF	TGTGCCAGCAGCACACGCAACAGCTCCTACAATGAGCAGTTCTTC	NA	TRBJ2-1	NA	TRBV5-8
CASSETWSAEAFF	TGTGCCAGCAGTGAAACCTGGAGCGCTGAAGCTTTCTTT	NA	TRBJ1-1	NA	TRBV2
CASSLGGGYTF	TGTGCCAGCAGCTTGGGGGGCGGCTACACCTTC	NA	TRBJ1-2	NA	TRBV5-8
CARGEGPQETQYF	TGTGCCAGGGGGGAGGGACCCCAAGAGACCCAGTACTTC	TRBD2	TRBJ2-5	NA	TRBV6-1
CASSHPRRGLAGVYYNEQFF	TGCGCCAGCAGCCACCCACGAAGGGGACTAGCGGGAGTTTACTACAATGAGCAGTTCTTC	TRBD2	TRBJ2-1	NA	TRBV4-1
CASSFSTSGRGGEQFF	TGTGCCAGCAGTTTTTCGACTAGCGGGAGGGGGGGTGAGCAGTTCTTC	TRBD2	TRBJ2-1	NA	TRBV28
CASSVGGGGGNEQFF	TGTGCCAGCAGCGTAGGCGGGGGGGGTGGCAATGAGCAGTTCTTC	TRBD2	TRBJ2-1	NA	TRBV9
CASSHLTDTQYF	TGCGCCAGCAGCCATCTTACAGATACGCAGTATTTT	NA	TRBJ2-3	NA	TRBV4-1
CASSRDTSYEQYF	TGTGCCAGTAGCCGGGACACCTCGTACGAGCAGTACTTC	NA	TRBJ2-7	NA	TRBV19
CASSWGVGETYEQYF	TGTGCCAGCAGCTGGGGGGTGGGAGAAACCTACGAGCAGTACTTC	NA	TRBJ2-7	NA	TRBV5-4
CASSLAREYEQYF	TGTGCCAGCAGCTTAGCGCGGGAGTACGAGCAGTACTTC	TRBD2	TRBJ2-7	NA	TRBV7-9
CASSPKLQNTEAFF	TGTGCCAGCAGCCCAAAACTTCAGAACACTGAAGCTTTCTTT	NA	TRBJ1-1	NA	TRBV7-2
CASSLDTGTSWFEAFF	TGCGCCAGCAGCTTGGATACCGGGACAAGCTGGTTCGAAGCTTTCTTT	NA	TRBJ1-1	once	TRBV5-1
CASSRGYEQYF	TGTGCCAGCAGCAGGGGATACGAGCAGTACTTC	NA	TRBJ2-7	NA	TRBV2
CASSQAGSNEQFF	TGCGCCAGCAGCCAAGCAGGATCTAATGAGCAGTTCTTC	NA	TRBJ2-1	once	TRBV4-3
CASSETRTGLGTEAFF	TGTGCCAGCAGCGAAACGCGTACAGGGTTGGGCACTGAAGCTTTCTTT	NA	TRBJ1-1	NA	TRBV5-5
CASSPSLLYGTQYF	TGTGCCAGCAGCCCTAGCCTCCTCTACGGGACCCAGTACTTC	NA	TRBJ2-5	NA	TRBV7-2
CASNYGTGSYNEQFF	TGCGCCAGCAACTACGGGACAGGGTCCTACAATGAGCAGTTCTTC	TRBD1	TRBJ2-1	NA	TRBV5-1
CASSYSTSGSYEQYF	TGTGCCAGCAGTTACTCGACTAGCGGGAGTTACGAGCAGTACTTC	TRBD2	TRBJ2-7	NA	TRBV6-6
CASSLAGNYEQYF	TGCGCCAGCAGCTTGGCGGGGAACTACGAGCAGTACTTC	NA	TRBJ2-7	few	TRBV5-1
CASSIDQTSGSGEQYF	TGTGCCAGTAGTATAGATCAGACTAGCGGGAGCGGCGAGCAGTACTTC	TRBD2	TRBJ2-7	NA	TRBV19
CASSLERGPPYNSPLHF	TGTGCCAGCAGCTTGGAGCGGGGGCCCCCCTATAATTCACCCCTCCACTTT	NA	TRBJ1-6	few	TRBV5-6
CASSLELDGLDYGYTF	TGTGCCAGCTCACTAGAGTTAGACGGACTAGACTATGGCTACACCTTC	NA	TRBJ1-2	NA	TRBV18